These 20 T cell receptor beta chains were all obtained from the same sample, sequenced in a study of T cell responses to AZD1222 COVID-19 vaccine. The data were produced by immunoSEQ multiplex PCR, yet TCRdb's version contains in-frame clones alone and is incomplete. The sample yields approximately 110,000 clones, around 76% seen once. This sample comprised peripheral blood, obtained on day 0 of AZD1222 vaccination. All receptors derive from an adult in good health.

The chain carries TRBV5-4 and TRBJ1-4, with D possibly being TRBD1 (5 bases). Germline V lookup: CDR1 SGHNT, CDR2 YYREEE (reference sequence). The CDR3 has 16 amino acids. Trimming cost V 3 bases and J 4 bases, with 16 bases left between them. This chain's CDR3 is CASSSPGEGLNEKLFF. CDR3 bases: TGTGCCAGCAGCTCCCCCGGGGAGGGGCTTAATGAAAAACTGTTTTTT.

The rearrangement uses TRBV6-1 and TRBJ1-2; D remains unclear. The CDR3 covers 13 residues. Trimming took off 1 base at V and 1 base at J, with 4 bases between the two ends. Germline V CDR1 and CDR2: MNHNS, SASEGT. The CDR3 coding sequence is TGTGCCAGCAGTGAAGGGTATAACTATGGCTACACCTTC. Protein: CASSEGYNYGYTF.

The chain has TRBV19 and TRBJ2-2; 9 nucleotides align to TRBD1. The trim removed 6 bases at V and 4 bases at J, leaving 6 bases unmatched. There are 15 residues in the CDR3. CDR1 and CDR2 from the germline V gene are LNHDA and SQIVND (reference sequence). The CDR3 spells CASRPGTGFTGELFF. The CDR3 DNA reads TGTGCCAGTAGACCGGGGACAGGGTTCACCGGGGAGCTGTTTTTT.

The table lists this clone with a count of one. This rearrangement joins TRBV12-3 or TRBV12-4 to TRBJ2-1; D is unresolved. The CDR3 sequence is 12 residues long. Trimming took 5 bases from V and 7 from J, leaving 9 bases between them. CDR3 bases: TGTGCCAGCAGTCGCAGTGCAAATGAGCAGTTCTTC. Residues: CASSRSANEQFF.

This chain joins TRBV5-1 and TRBJ1-1; a weak D match, TRBD1 (6 bases). The CDR3 loop spans 14 amino acids. In germline, CDR1 is SGHRS, CDR2 YFSETQ. V lost 4 bases to trimming and J lost 2 bases, with 12 bases between them. Here the CDR3 reads CASSPPGANTEAFF. CDR3 nucleotides: TGCGCCAGCAGCCCCCCGGGGGCAAACACTGAAGCTTTCTTT.

J is TRBJ1-2 and V is TRBV2; D not resolved. Germline CDR1 reads SNHLY; CDR2 reads FYNNEI. CDR3 size: 13 residues. The V and J ends lost 2 bases and 5 bases respectively, with 9 bases between them. CDR3 amino acids: CASSEFGWYGYTF. Written as DNA, the CDR3 is TGTGCCAGCAGTGAATTCGGTTGGTATGGCTACACCTTC.

The V gene is TRBV18, the J gene TRBJ1-2; no reliable D call. The CDR3 has 15 amino acids. Looked up from germline, CDR1 is KGHSH and CDR2 is LQKENI. V was cut by 5 bases and J by 1 base, with 14 bases left in between. The CDR3 DNA is TGTGCCAGCTCATCACAGACCCTATATAACTATGGCTACACCTTC. Translating gives CASSSQTLYNYGYTF.

This chain joins TRBV5-1 and TRBJ1-3, with 9 bases aligning to TRBD1. Trimming at V came to 4 bases and at J to 4 bases, leaving 3 bases not matched to a gene. This CDR3 contains 14 residues. Looked up from germline, CDR1 is SGHRS and CDR2 is YFSETQ. As DNA, the CDR3 is TGCGCCAGCAGCCCAGGGACAGGGGGAAACACCATATATTTT. Amino acid sequence: CASSPGTGGNTIYF.

The chain links TRBV7-2 to TRBJ1-5, with TRBD1 matching over 9 bases. Germline CDR1 SGHTA, CDR2 FQGNSA. The V gene end was trimmed by 2 bases and the J gene end by 5 bases; junction bases not matched to a gene: 10. The CDR3 consists of 17 residues. CDR3 sequence (DNA): TGTGCCAGCAGCTTATCACTAAGACAGGGGGGGTATCAGCCCCAGCATTTT. It translates to CASSLSLRQGGYQPQHF.

The sample holds one count of this clone. The V and J genes are TRBV29-1 and TRBJ2-5; 7 bases match TRBD1. In germline, CDR1 is SQVTM, CDR2 ANQGSEA. V shed 6 bases, J shed 3 bases, and the junction held 16 bases outside the gene matches. This CDR3 region has 16 residues. In DNA, the CDR3 is TGCAGCGTGGGAAGTTTGGGACAGCAGAAAAAAGAGACCCAGTACTTC. Translating it yields CSVGSLGQQKKETQYF. The whole variable domain, filled in from reference TRBV29-1 and TRBJ2-5, reads SAVISQKPSRDICQRGTSLTIQCQVDSQVTMMFWYRQQPGQSLTLIATANQGSEATYESGFVIDKFPISRPNLTFSTLTVSNMSPEDSSIYLCSVGSLGQQKKETQYFGPGTRLLVL.

In this sample, this clone turned up a few times. The chain carries TRBV5-1 and TRBJ1-2; D is undetermined. The CDR3 extends over 16 amino acids. The germline V gene encodes CDR1 SGHRS and CDR2 YFSETQ. The germline V and J ends were trimmed by 4 bases and 5 bases, with 21 bases remaining between them. The CDR3 here is CASSPESNLPWYGYTF. As DNA, the CDR3 is TGCGCCAGCAGCCCCGAATCTAACCTCCCATGGTATGGCTACACCTTC.

The rearrangement uses TRBV5-6 and TRBJ2-1; 7 nucleotides agree with TRBD1. The CDR3 contains 15 residues. Germline V gives CDR1 SGHDT, CDR2 YYEEEE. Trimming took 2 bases from V and 4 from J; bases not matched to a gene: 6. The CDR3 DNA reads TGTGCCAGCAGCTTTCCCGGGACAGTGTACAATGAGCAGTTCTTC. Amino acid sequence: CASSFPGTVYNEQFF.

This sequence joins TRBV24-1 and TRBJ2-3; 14 nucleotides agree with TRBD2. This CDR3 has 17 residues. The germline V gene has CDR1 KGHDR and CDR2 SFDVKD. Trimming at V came to 4 bases and at J to 1 base, leaving 3 bases not matched to a gene. The CDR3: CATSDWGLAGGTDTQYF. In nucleotides, the CDR3 is TGTGCCACCAGTGACTGGGGACTAGCGGGGGGCACAGATACGCAGTATTTT.

V gene TRBV6-2 or TRBV6-3 combines with J gene TRBJ2-1; possible D gene TRBD1, 6 bases. Deletions cut 4 bases from V and 6 bases from J, with 22 bases between. The germline CDR1 and CDR2 sequences are MNHEY and SVGEGT. The CDR3 totals 17 residues. CDR3 sequence reads: CASSSPGQSIPSNEQFF. CDR3 bases: TGTGCCAGCAGTTCCCCCGGACAGAGCATTCCAAGCAATGAGCAGTTCTTC.

A few counts support this clone. Other nucleotide sequences in the sample specify the same CDR3. CDR3 in amino acids: CASSRDTNYGYTF. The CDR3 bases are TGTGCCAGCAGCCGGGACACTAACTATGGCTACACCTTC. The chain carries TRBV12-3 or TRBV12-4 and TRBJ1-2; D perhaps matches TRBD1 (6 bases). Trimming left V 6 bases short and J 0 bases short, with 8 bases between. CDR3 length equals 13 residues.

The CDR3: CASSPTSTLAYGYTF. CDR3 DNA sequence: TGTGCCAGTAGTCCAACCTCGACCCTCGCCTATGGCTACACCTTC. The rearrangement links TRBV19 to TRBJ1-2; D is unclear. The CDR3 has 15 residues. Germline CDR1 and CDR2: LNHDA and SQIVND (reference sequence). V lost 5 bases, J lost 4 bases, and 17 bases lay in between.

The chain has TRBV6-2 or TRBV6-3 and TRBJ2-3; D is perhaps TRBD1 or TRBD2 (6 bases each). The germline V gene has CDR1 MNHEY and CDR2 SVGEGT. V was pared by 5 bases and J by 4 bases, with 19 bases between. The CDR3 has 16 residues. The CDR3 DNA follows: TGTGCCAGCAGTCGGCCTCTAGAGGGGGGTTCAGATACGCAGTATTTT. Encoded protein: CASSRPLEGGSDTQYF.

The chain combines TRBV9 with TRBJ1-6; 10 bases match TRBD1. This CDR3 is 15 amino acids long. Trimming took 4 bases from V and 7 from J; bases not matched to a gene: 5. Germline V gene sequence: CDR1 SGDLS, CDR2 YYNGEE. The CDR3 region has the DNA TGTGCCAGCAGCCCCGGGACAGGGGACAATTCACCCCTCCACTTT. This encodes CASSPGTGDNSPLHF.

The chain carries TRBV5-6 and TRBJ1-6; 9 nucleotides line up with TRBD1. V was pared by 4 bases and J by 7 bases, with 12 bases of the junction left unmatched. Germline V lookup: CDR1 SGHDT, CDR2 YYEEEE. The CDR3 sequence is 17 residues long. CDR3 DNA sequence: TGTGCCAGCAGCCCAAGGGGACAGGGTGGAAGGAATTCACCCCTCCACTTT. This encodes CASSPRGQGGRNSPLHF. Drawing the rest from reference TRBV5-6 and TRBJ1-6, the complete variable domain is DAGVTQSPTHLIKTRGQQVTLRCSPKSGHDTVSWYQQALGQGPQFIFQYYEEEERQRGNFPDRFSGHQFPNYSSELNVNALLLGDSALYLCASSPRGQGGRNSPLHFGNGTRLTVT.

The gene calls are TRBV6-1 and TRBJ1-2; D not resolved. With 2 bases removed from V and 6 bases from J, the gap between germline ends came to 13 bases. The CDR3 is 14 residues long. Germline V gives CDR1 MNHNS, CDR2 SASEGT. CDR3 nucleotides: TGTGCCAGCAGTGAAACCTCGGGAGTCAATGGCTACACCTTC. This translates into CASSETSGVNGYTF.